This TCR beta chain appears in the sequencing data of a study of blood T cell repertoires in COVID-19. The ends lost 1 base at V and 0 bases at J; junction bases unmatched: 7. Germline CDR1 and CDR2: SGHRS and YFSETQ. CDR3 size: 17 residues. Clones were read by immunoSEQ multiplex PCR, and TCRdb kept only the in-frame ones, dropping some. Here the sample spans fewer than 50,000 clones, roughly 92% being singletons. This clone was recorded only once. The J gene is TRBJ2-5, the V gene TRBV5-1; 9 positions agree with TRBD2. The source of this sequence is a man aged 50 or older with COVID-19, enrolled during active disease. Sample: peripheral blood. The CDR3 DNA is TGCGCCAGCAGCTTGCTTCCTAGCGGGACGTACCAAGAGACCCAGTACTTC. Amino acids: CASSLLPSGTYQETQYF.